The rows below give T cell receptor beta chains drawn from one sample of a study of blood T cell repertoires in COVID-19. Libraries were prepared by immunoSEQ multiplex PCR; TCRdb keeps only in-frame clonotypes and omits some of them. The sample holds some 170,000 clones; roughly 85% are singletons and the top ten take less than 30%. Sequencing was done on a sample of peripheral blood. These receptors came from a woman between 65 and 79 years old with acute or convalescent COVID-19. Both conserved end residues are part of each CDR3. D genes are given only for firm matches. Clone size appears in some rows only: once, few, many, or a class for an expanded clone.

TRBV19,NA,TRBJ1-5,NA,CASSIGGLGPQHF,TGTGCCAGTAGTATCGGAGGCCTGGGCCCCCAGCATTTT
TRBV5-1,NA,TRBJ1-1,TRBD1,CASSLGWDRGLNTEAFF,TGCGCCAGCAGCTTGGGATGGGACAGGGGCCTTAACACTGAAGCTTTCTTT
TRBV19,NA,TRBJ1-5,NA,CASSLRLGMATQHF,TGTGCCAGTAGCCTGAGACTTGGAATGGCGACCCAGCATTTT
TRBV19,once,TRBJ2-1,TRBD2,CASSRAGASYNEQFF,TGTGCCAGTAGCCGAGCGGGAGCGTCCTACAATGAGCAGTTCTTC
TRBV6-6,NA,TRBJ2-3,TRBD2,CASRARGLADTDTQYF,TGTGCCAGCAGGGCCCGAGGACTAGCGGACACAGATACGCAGTATTTT
TRBV7-2,NA,TRBJ1-1,NA,CASSPRVNTEAFF,TGTGCCAGCAGCCCCCGGGTGAACACTGAAGCTTTCTTT
TRBV9,NA,TRBJ2-2,TRBD2,CASSASGRAIGELFF,TGTGCCAGCAGCGCTAGCGGGAGGGCTATCGGGGAGCTGTTTTTT
TRBV15,NA,TRBJ2-5,NA,CATSREQRAYQETQYF,TGTGCCACCAGCAGAGAACAGCGGGCATACCAAGAGACCCAGTACTTC
TRBV14,NA,TRBJ2-7,TRBD1,CASSSLQGMSYEQYF,TGTGCCAGCAGCTCTTTACAGGGGATGTCCTACGAGCAGTACTTC
TRBV7-3,NA,TRBJ2-1,TRBD2,CASSMTSGTRNEQFF,TGTGCCAGCAGCATGACTAGCGGGACCCGCAATGAGCAGTTCTTC
TRBV18,NA,TRBJ1-2,TRBD1,CASSPPGQGDGYTF,TGTGCCAGCTCACCACCGGGACAGGGGGATGGCTACACCTTC